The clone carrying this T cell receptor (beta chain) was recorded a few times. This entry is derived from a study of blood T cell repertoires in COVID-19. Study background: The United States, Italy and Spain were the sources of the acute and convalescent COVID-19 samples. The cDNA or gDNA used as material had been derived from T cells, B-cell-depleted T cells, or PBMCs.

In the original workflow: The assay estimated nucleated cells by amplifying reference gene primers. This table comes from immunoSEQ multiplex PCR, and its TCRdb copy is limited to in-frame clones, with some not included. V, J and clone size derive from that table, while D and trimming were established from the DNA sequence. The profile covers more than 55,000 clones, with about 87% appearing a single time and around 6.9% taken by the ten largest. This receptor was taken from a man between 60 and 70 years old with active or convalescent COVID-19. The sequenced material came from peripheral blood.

The CDR3 loop reads CASSGNDRGYGANVLTF. CDR3 nucleotide sequence: TGTGCCAGCAGTGGGAACGACAGGGGCTATGGGGCCAACGTCCTGACTTTC. The chain recombines TRBV6-1 with TRBJ2-6, with 8 bases matching TRBD1. CDR3 length: 17 residues. The V segment lost 4 bases and the J segment 3 bases; nucleotides outside the gene matches: 8. Germline assignment: CDR1 MNHNS and CDR2 SASEGT.